This entry lists 4 T cell receptor beta chains sequenced from one sample in a study of T cell clonality in common variable immunodeficiency. TCRdb's table, derived via immunoSEQ multiplex PCR, lists solely in-frame clones and lacks some. This sample carries some 60,000 clones, none of them present only once. Sequences were obtained from peripheral blood mononuclear cells. Receptor source: a person between 18 and 70 years old in good health.

This clone was detected ten times or more. The read gets to within 3 residues of the CDR3 end, and the germline J gene fills in the rest. The genes are TRBV5-1 and TRBJ2-3; D is possibly TRBD2 (6 bases). CDR1 and CDR2 from the germline V gene are SGHRS and YFSETQ. The length of the CDR3 is 15 residues. Trimming cost V 2 bases and J 0 bases, with 10 bases left between them. CDR3 DNA (partial): TGCGCCAGCAGCTTCGCGGGAACTAGCACAGATACG. Its translation: CASSFAGTSTDT. The full CDR3 sequence reads CASSFAGTSTDTQYF.

This clone occurred many times. Read data end 3 residues before the CDR3 end; the end is taken from the germline J gene. This sequence joins TRBV28 and TRBJ2-7, with 13 nucleotides matching TRBD2. After removal of 5 bases from V and 3 bases from J, the junction contained 4 bases not matched to a gene. This CDR3 comprises 15 residues. Germline V gene data show CDR1 as MDHEN and CDR2 as SYDVKM. The sequenced part of the CDR3 DNA is TGTGCCAGCAGTCCGAGGACTAGCGGGAGCTACGAG. Amino acid sequence: CASSPRTSGSYE. Given in full, the CDR3 is CASSPRTSGSYEQYF.

This clone was seen a few times. The read falls 3 residues short of the CDR3 end, and the missing part is taken from the germline J gene. The chain is built from TRBV7-2 and TRBJ2-1, with 10 bases that match TRBD2. The CDR3 sequence is 16 residues long. The germline CDR1 and CDR2 sequences are SGHTA and FQGNSA. V was clipped by 0 bases and J by 5 bases; unmatched bases: 4. The CDR3 reads CASSLASSGRNNEQFF. The covered CDR3 bases are TGTGCCAGCAGCTTAGCTAGTAGCGGGAGGAACAATGAG.

In this sample, this clone turned up a few times. Read sequence stops 3 residues before the CDR3 end, and the germline J gene provides the missing end. This chain connects TRBV20-1 to TRBJ2-1; 10 bases agree with TRBD2. The V gene's germline CDR1 is DFQATT and CDR2 SNEGSKA (reference sequence). This CDR3 comprises 14 residues. Trimming cost V 6 bases and J 0 bases; bases outside gene matches: 2. The covered CDR3 bases are TGCAGTGCCGGACTAGCGGCCTCCTACAATGAG. It yields the protein CSAGLAASYNE. The whole CDR3 reads CSAGLAASYNEQFF.